This T cell receptor (beta chain) was sequenced for a study of Ad26.COV2.S vaccination and SARS-CoV-2 variants (dated by TCRdb to about 2021). About the full investigation: Vaccine-arm donors came from COV1001, a multicentre, randomized, double-blind, placebo-controlled phase I-IIa trial of Ad26.COV2.S in healthy adults. Dosing of Ad26.COV2.S was intramuscular, at either 5x10^10 or 1x10^11 viral particles, delivered as one shot or as two shots spaced 56 days apart. The specificity and breadth of SARS-CoV-2-reactive T cell receptors after Ad26.COV2.S vaccination were assessed by TCRbeta repertoire sequencing. The TCR-sequenced set comprised about 32 samples: 19 Ad26.COV2.S vaccine recipients, 5 placebo recipients and 8 SARS-CoV-2 convalescent individuals. Trial participants were randomized into five groups of five: low-dose or high-dose Ad26.COV2.S given once or twice, or placebo on both occasions. Blinding of investigators to trial group allocation was maintained during experiments and outcome assessment. Overall results and qualifications from the work: Substantial breadth of spike-specific CD8+ and CD4+ T cell responses was reported after vaccination. According to the authors, total T cell responses may have been underestimated by the TCR breadth and depth analyses. The study lacked the statistical power to compare responses across vaccine doses or regimens. Comparable non-spike TCR breadth was observed between vaccine and placebo recipients, consistent with only spike being contained in the vaccine. Compared with placebo recipients, Ad26.COV2.S recipients showed higher spike-specific TCR breadth (P = 0.0014).

A remark on this clone: It has no known antigen specificity. No much larger clone exists at a distance of one base, and base qualities are not known.

Measured from the cysteine to the phenylalanine, the CDR3 is 16 residues long. Of the read, only the CDR3 DNA is kept; its 48 bases are in frame from base 1. A distance of 11 bases separates the germline ends of V and J, which lose 2 bases and 0 bases respectively. The germline V gene provides CDR1 SGHVS and CDR2 FNYEAQ. TCRbeta CDR3 regions were sequenced with the immunoSEQ Assay. After extraction, genomic DNA underwent amplification by bias-controlled multiplex PCR, followed by high-throughput sequencing. Concerning the study's data processing: To quantify the absolute abundance of each unique TCRbeta CDR3 region, sequences were collapsed and filtered. T cell fraction was estimated by normalization of TCRbeta template counts to usable DNA, with usable DNA being measured through amplification of reference genes present in all nucleated cells. Repertoire TCRs were annotated as SARS-CoV-2-specific by exact matching of V gene, CDR3 amino acid sequence and J gene to a known reactive TCR set. The reference SARS-CoV-2 TCR set was obtained from MIRA and was filtered for enrichment in COVID-19-positive ImmuneCODE repertoires, whereby public or cross-reactive TCRs were removed. Based on the MIRA antigens, annotated TCRs were further analysed at the level of specific ORF or position within ORF. Depth was the summed frequency of annotated unique rearrangements, while breadth was defined as annotated unique rearrangements over total unique productive rearrangements. Two-sided Wilcoxon rank-sum tests were applied when comparing TCR breadth between groups. In TCRdb, the immuneACCESS table is reduced to in-frame sequences with V and J assigned. These tables do not hold every clone; where another copy was compared, an unresolved V gene accounts for under half, and the others remain unexplained. V and J calls and clone size are those listed in that table; D and trimming were worked out from the DNA. The sample table contains hundreds of thousands of clones; only one count was recorded for 89% of them. Over 1.3% of the sample rests with the top ten.

Per the publication, the treatment or condition label means: some 19 received Ad26.COV2.S at low or high dose, single or two shots; 5 received placebo; per-sample allocation not given. Repertoires of vaccine and placebo recipients were sequenced from samples taken on day 63 after the first injection. Cohort 1b enrolled fewer than 30 adults aged 18-55 years at a single site in Boston, USA, between 29 July and 7 August 2020. Ad26.COV2.S consisted of a replication-incompetent adenovirus type 26 vector by which a prefusion-stabilized SARS-CoV-2 spike protein from the original Wuhan strain was expressed.

This TCR came from a person between 18 and 59 years old who received the Ad26.COV2.S COVID-19 vaccine or a placebo. The V gene is TRBV7-6 and the J gene is TRBJ1-3, with the D gene not clear enough to name. The sequenced sample was peripheral blood, obtained in a trial of Ad26.COV2.S vaccine versus placebo. The DNA sequence is given as TGTGCCAGCAGCTTAAATTCCCAGGTCTCTGGAAACACCATATATTTT. It encodes CASSLNSQVSGNTIYF.